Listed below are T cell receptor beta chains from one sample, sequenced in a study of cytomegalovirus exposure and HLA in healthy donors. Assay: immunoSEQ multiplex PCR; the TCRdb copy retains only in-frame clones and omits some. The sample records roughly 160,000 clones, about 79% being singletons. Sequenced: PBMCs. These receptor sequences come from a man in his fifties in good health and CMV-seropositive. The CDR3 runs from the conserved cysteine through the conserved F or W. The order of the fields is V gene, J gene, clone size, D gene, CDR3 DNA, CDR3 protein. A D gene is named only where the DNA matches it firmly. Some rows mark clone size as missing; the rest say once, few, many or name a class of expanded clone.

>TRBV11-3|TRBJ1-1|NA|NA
TGTGCCAGCAGCTTAAGGGGGGGAAGGTCTGAAGCTTTCTTT
CASSLRGGRSEAFF
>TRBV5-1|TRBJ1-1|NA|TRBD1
TGCGCCAGCAGCTTGGCCTCGGGACAGGGGTTCACTGAAGCTTTCTTT
CASSLASGQGFTEAFF
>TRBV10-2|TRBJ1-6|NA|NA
TGCGCCAGCAGTGAAAAGGGGTCGGAGTCACCCCTCCACTTT
CASSEKGSESPLHF
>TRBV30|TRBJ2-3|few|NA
TGTGCCTGGAGTGAGGTGGCGGGTACGCAGTATTTT
CAWSEVAGTQYF
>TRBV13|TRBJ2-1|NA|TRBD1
TGTGCCAGCAGCTCCCGGGACAGGGGGCTGGATAATGAGCAGTTCTTC
CASSSRDRGLDNEQFF
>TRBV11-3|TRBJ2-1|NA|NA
TGTGCCAGCAGCTTTGCCTCTCAGAATGAGCAGTTCTTC
CASSFASQNEQFF
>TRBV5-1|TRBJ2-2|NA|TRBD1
TGCGCCAGCAGCTGGACAGGGACCCCCGGGGAGCTGTTTTTT
CASSWTGTPGELFF
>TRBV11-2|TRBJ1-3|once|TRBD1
TGTGCCAGCAGCCAACGGACAGGGAGCTCTGGAAACACCATATATTTT
CASSQRTGSSGNTIYF
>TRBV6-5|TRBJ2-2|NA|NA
TGTGCCAGCAGGGGGAGCCCCTGGGCCGGGGAGCTGTTTTTT
CASRGSPWAGELFF
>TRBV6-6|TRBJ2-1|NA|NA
TGTGCCAGCAGTTACTCGTCCAGGGATCCCTACAATGAGCAGTTCTTC
CASSYSSRDPYNEQFF
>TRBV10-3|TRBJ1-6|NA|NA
TGTGCCATCAGCGAACAGGGAAGGAGTTCACCCCTCCACTTT
CAISEQGRSSPLHF
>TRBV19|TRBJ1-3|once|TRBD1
TGTGCCAGTAGCCTAACAGGACAGGGTGTCGGAAACACCATATATTTT
CASSLTGQGVGNTIYF